A single sample is the source of the 9 T cell receptor beta chains below, sequenced in a study of blood T cell repertoires in COVID-19. Clones were sequenced by immunoSEQ multiplex PCR, and TCRdb holds only the in-frame ones, with some missing. Of a few hundred thousand clones in the sample, around 86% are singletons; the top ten hold 1%. Sequences were obtained from peripheral blood. Receptors originate from a man aged 50-60 years with active or convalescent COVID-19.

The CDR3 DNA reads as TGTGCCAGCAGGAATAGGGGGAATACTGAAGCTTTCTTT. It translates to CASRNRGNTEAFF. This sequence joins TRBV7-2 and TRBJ1-1, with D perhaps matching TRBD1 (6 bases). Germline-derived CDR1 and CDR2 are SGHTA and FQGNSA. The ends were cut back, 6 bases at V and 5 bases at J, with 13 bases in the middle. The CDR3 sequence is 13 residues long.

The gene calls are TRBV7-2 and TRBJ1-2, with D tentatively TRBD1 (5 bases). V gave up 4 bases and J gave up 6 bases, with 9 bases separating them. The CDR3 has 12 residues. Germline assignment: CDR1 SGHTA and CDR2 FQGNSA. CDR3: CASSSGGNGYTF. The CDR3 DNA reads TGTGCCAGCAGCTCGGGGGGAAATGGCTACACCTTC.

This chain connects TRBV12-3 or TRBV12-4 to TRBJ2-7; D perhaps matches TRBD1 (5 bases). The CDR3 has 13 residues. V dropped 3 bases and J dropped 0 bases, with 6 bases sitting between them. The CDR3 region is CASSFDSSYEQYF. Written as DNA, the CDR3 is TGTGCCAGCAGTTTCGACAGCTCCTACGAGCAGTACTTC.

The gene calls are TRBV28 and TRBJ1-6; 9 nucleotides align to TRBD1. This CDR3 is 13 amino acids long. V shed 6 bases, J shed 7 bases, and the junction held 1 base outside the gene matches. CDR1 is MDHEN, CDR2 SYDVKM, per germline. The CDR3, as DNA: TGTGCCAGCAGGGACAGGGGAAATTCACCCCTCCACTTT. This codes for CASRDRGNSPLHF.

The J gene is TRBJ2-3, the V gene TRBV27; TRBD1 aligns across 7 bases. The germline V gene encodes CDR1 MNHEY and CDR2 SMNVEV (reference sequence). V shed 1 base, J shed 1 base, and the junction held 5 bases outside the gene matches. CDR3 length: 16 amino acids. The CDR3 DNA reads TGTGCCAGCAGTTTATACAGGGGTATAGGCACAGATACGCAGTATTTT. Translation gives CASSLYRGIGTDTQYF.

The chain uses TRBV6-5 and TRBJ2-1, with TRBD2 identical over 14 bases. Trimming removed 10 bases from V and 7 bases from J; junction bases left unmatched: 9. The length of the CDR3 is 15 residues. Germline V gives CDR1 MNHEY, CDR2 SVGAGI. The CDR3, as DNA: TGTGCCACCCAGACTAGCGGGGGGGCCTCTAATGAGCAGTTCTTC. It codes for CATQTSGGASNEQFF.

This clone has only a few counts. V and J are TRBV9 and TRBJ2-7, with D perhaps TRBD1 (7 bases). CDR1 is SGDLS, CDR2 YYNGEE, per germline. This CDR3 contains 15 residues. Trimming removed 0 bases at V and 3 bases at J, with 13 bases between. The CDR3 sequence is CASSVGSGGNYEQYF. CDR3 nucleotide sequence: TGTGCCAGCAGCGTAGGATCAGGGGGGAACTACGAGCAGTACTTC.

The V call is TRBV18, the J call TRBJ2-5; D is perhaps TRBD2 (7 bases). V shed 10 bases and J shed 2 bases, with 17 bases lying between them. Germline CDR1 and CDR2: KGHSH and LQKENI. The CDR3 runs 14 residues. In DNA form, the CDR3 reads TGTGCCACCGCGGGAGTGGGGGCACAAGAGACCCAGTACTTC. The encoded protein is CATAGVGAQETQYF.

This chain uses TRBV29-1 with TRBJ2-7, with 7 bases lining up with TRBD1. CDR1 is SQVTM, CDR2 ANQGSEA, per germline. The junction had 4 bases not matched to a gene; V was cut back by 3 bases and J by 2 bases. The CDR3 runs to 13 residues. The CDR3 DNA reads TGCAGCGTTGAGGGACAGAGCACCTACGAGCAGTACTTC. This encodes CSVEGQSTYEQYF.